The 29 T cell receptor beta chains reported below all come from one sample, sequenced in a study of T cells in Graves' hyperthyroidism and ophthalmopathy. Regions amplified from RNA transcripts were the TCR beta CDR3 regions. HTBI primers were the set used in a first-round RT-PCR of the TCR CDR3. TCRdb redid the calling of the multiplex PCR reads with MiXCR, one entry per CDR3 protein. This sample has some 600,000 distinct CDR3 sequences, with about 14% found just once. The material sequenced was blood. All receptors derive from a woman in her twenties or thirties with Graves' hyperthyroidism that later progressed to Graves' ophthalmopathy.

This clonotype was observed a handful of times. The V and J genes are TRBV7-9 and TRBJ1-5; the D gene is possibly TRBD1 (5 bases). CDR1 and CDR2 from the germline V gene are SEHNR and FQNEAQ (reference sequence). This CDR3 spans 15 amino acids. V gave up 4 bases and J gave up 5 bases, with 15 bases separating them. The CDR3 is CASSSAQERDQPQHF. The CDR3 DNA reads TGTGCCAGCAGCTCGGCACAGGAAAGGGATCAGCCCCAGCATTTT.

The V gene is TRBV7-9, the J gene TRBJ2-7; 9 bases fit TRBD1. After removal of 3 bases from V and 5 bases from J, the junction contained 5 bases not matched to a gene. Looked up from germline, CDR1 is SEHNR and CDR2 is FQNEAQ (reference sequence). The CDR3 contains 14 residues. The DNA of the CDR3 is TGTGCCAGCAGCTTCGGGACAGGGTTTGACGAGCAGTACTTC. Translated, it gives CASSFGTGFDEQYF.

The chain uses TRBV27 and TRBJ1-5, with 10 nucleotides matching TRBD1. The CDR3 is 14 amino acids. The V segment lost 6 bases and the J segment 5 bases; nucleotides outside the gene matches: 4. Germline V CDR1 and CDR2: MNHEY, SMNVEV (reference sequence). CDR3 region: CASRAGTGDQPQHF. For the CDR3, the DNA is TGTGCCAGCAGGGCCGGGACAGGGGATCAGCCCCAGCATTTT.

This clonotype came up many times. The CDR3 spells CASSVGSLEQFF. The CDR3 DNA is TGCGCCAGCAGCGTAGGGAGTCTTGAGCAGTTCTTC. The gene calls are TRBV5-1 and TRBJ2-1; TRBD2 is a possible D gene (5 bases). The CDR3 sequence is 12 residues long. Trimming stripped 4 bases from V and 9 bases from J, with 11 bases between. In germline, CDR1 is SGHRS, CDR2 YFSETQ.

The chain couples TRBV5-6 to TRBJ1-1, with D tentatively TRBD1 (6 bases). V dropped 2 bases and J dropped 0 bases, with 23 bases sitting between them. The CDR3 extends over 19 amino acids. Germline V gene lookup returns CDR1 SGHDT and CDR2 YYEEEE. The CDR3 is CASSFPPTTHRELNTEAFF. The CDR3 nucleotides read TGTGCCAGCAGCTTCCCCCCCACCACACACAGGGAATTGAACACTGAAGCTTTCTTT.

A few counts support this clonotype. The chain carries TRBV5-5 and TRBJ2-2, with 12 bases lining up with TRBD2. V shed 5 bases, J shed 0 bases, and the junction held 14 bases outside the gene matches. Germline CDR1 reads SGHKS; CDR2 reads YYEKEE (reference sequence). The CDR3 is 20 residues long. Written as DNA, the CDR3 is TGTGCCAGCAGTCTAAAGGGACTAGCGGGTCAGATTACGAACACCGGGGAGCTGTTTTTT. Its translation: CASSLKGLAGQITNTGELFF.

This chain links TRBV12-3 or TRBV12-4 with TRBJ2-7, with TRBD2 as a possible D gene (7 bases). The CDR3 consists of 14 residues. V gave up 3 bases and J gave up 6 bases, with 15 bases separating them. The CDR3 coding sequence is TGTGCCAGCAGTTTGGCGGGGGCAGATGGCGAGCAGTACTTC. As protein: CASSLAGADGEQYF.

The chain combines TRBV4-3 with TRBJ1-1; 10 positions agree with TRBD1. CDR1 is LGHNA and CDR2 is YSLEER in the germline V gene. The CDR3 loop spans 18 amino acids. V lost 5 bases, J lost 2 bases, and 14 bases stayed unmatched. CDR3 sequence: CASSEGLRDRGPNTEAFF. The CDR3 DNA reads TGCGCCAGCAGCGAAGGCCTCCGGGACAGGGGACCTAACACTGAAGCTTTCTTT.

This clonotype showed up many times. The V and J genes are TRBV19 and TRBJ1-2; no firm D call. This CDR3 is 15 amino acids long. V was trimmed by 3 bases and J by 5 bases, leaving 16 bases between them. Germline V gives CDR1 LNHDA, CDR2 SQIVND (reference sequence). The CDR3 protein is CASSIFDSRTYGYTF. In nucleotides, the CDR3 is TGTGCCAGTAGTATCTTCGACTCCCGGACGTATGGCTACACCTTC.

There are many counts of this clonotype. The gene calls are TRBV9 and TRBJ2-7; TRBD2 might be the D (5 bases). This CDR3 is built from 14 residues. The V gene lost 4 bases and the J gene lost 2 bases, with 13 bases spanning the gap. Germline V lookup: CDR1 SGDLS, CDR2 YYNGEE. CDR3 residues: CASSPSLGTYEQYF. CDR3 sequence (DNA): TGTGCCAGCAGCCCTAGCCTGGGGACCTACGAGCAGTACTTC.

Many counts were recorded for this clonotype. V and J are TRBV20-1 and TRBJ2-1, with D possibly called TRBD1 or TRBD2 (5 bases each). CDR3 length equals 15 residues. V gave up 6 bases and J gave up 2 bases, with 17 bases separating them. Per germline, CDR1 DFQATT and CDR2 SNEGSKA (reference sequence). CDR3 nucleotide sequence: TGCAGTGCCCGACCCCTAGTGGGGGCCTACAATGAGCAGTTCTTC. Protein: CSARPLVGAYNEQFF.

In its sample, this clonotype was seen many times. The chain recombines TRBV7-9 with TRBJ1-1; the D is unclear. Germline values: CDR1 SEHNR, CDR2 FQNEAQ (reference sequence). The CDR3 runs to 12 residues. The V end lost 1 base, the J end lost 6 bases, and 6 bases lay between the germline ends. CDR3 sequence: CASSLGRAEAFF. The CDR3 DNA is TGTGCCAGCAGCTTAGGAAGAGCTGAAGCTTTCTTT.

This clonotype was seen at least ten times. At one end the junction does not follow the germline gene, possibly because of a read error. This sequence joins TRBV2 and TRBJ1-2, with D possibly matching TRBD1 (5 bases). Per germline, CDR1 SNHLY and CDR2 FYNNEI. The CDR3 has 15 residues. CDR3 bases: TGTGCCAGTAGTGTTGACGGGGGTCGTAACTATGGCTACACCTTC. It is translated as CASSVDGGRNYGYTF.

V and J are TRBV12-3 or TRBV12-4 and TRBJ2-5; D not certain. The V and J ends lost 2 bases and 1 base respectively, with 11 bases between them. The CDR3 extends over 15 amino acids. This CDR3 is CASSLFVAAQETQYF. For the CDR3, the DNA is TGTGCCAGCAGTTTATTCGTCGCAGCCCAAGAGACCCAGTACTTC.

This clonotype was recorded at least ten times. The V call is TRBV7-9, the J call TRBJ1-1, with unresolved D. CDR1 and CDR2 (germline): SEHNR, FQNEAQ (reference sequence). This CDR3 has 11 residues. Deletions cut 7 bases from V and 4 bases from J, with 7 bases between. The CDR3 here is CASTLGTEAFF. In DNA form, the CDR3 reads TGTGCCAGCACCCTCGGCACTGAAGCTTTCTTT.

There are many counts of this clonotype. This chain joins TRBV3-1 and TRBJ2-1; D uncertain. V was trimmed by 0 bases and J by 9 bases, leaving 9 bases between them. Germline CDR1 and CDR2: LGHDT and YNNKEL (reference sequence). The CDR3 runs 13 residues. The CDR3 reads CASSQEGVGEQFF. In nucleotides, the CDR3 is TGTGCCAGCAGCCAAGAAGGCGTGGGTGAGCAGTTCTTC.

This clonotype was found many times. The chain recombines TRBV7-2 with TRBJ2-1; D ambiguous. Trimming removed 3 bases from V and 5 bases from J, with 8 bases in between. The CDR3 contains 13 residues. Germline CDR1 is SGHTA and CDR2 is FQGNSA. The CDR3 sequence: CASSLIHHNEQFF. CDR3 in DNA: TGTGCCAGCAGCTTGATACATCACAATGAGCAGTTCTTC.

This clonotype has at least ten counts. The chain has TRBV6-1 and TRBJ2-3, with 7 bases aligning to TRBD1. The trim removed 5 bases at V and 3 bases at J, leaving 8 bases unmatched. The germline gives CDR1 MNHNS, CDR2 SASEGT. The CDR3 totals 15 residues. CDR3 DNA sequence: TGTGCCAGCAGTTTTCGGGACAGACCGACAGATACGCAGTATTTT. Translated, it gives CASSFRDRPTDTQYF.

This clonotype was recorded at least ten times. The rearrangement uses TRBV27 and TRBJ2-7, with 10 bases aligning to TRBD2. Germline lookup yields CDR1 MNHEY and CDR2 SMNVEV (reference sequence). The V segment lost 5 bases and the J segment 2 bases; nucleotides outside the gene matches: 9. The CDR3 extends over 16 amino acids. The CDR3 loop reads CASSKNLGLAPYEQYF. CDR3 coding DNA: TGTGCCAGCAGTAAAAATCTGGGACTAGCGCCCTACGAGCAGTACTTC.

The table lists this clonotype with a few counts. The rearrangement joins TRBV4-3 to TRBJ2-1; no clear D gene. Trimming took off 0 bases at V and 5 bases at J, with 20 bases between the two ends. Germline assignment: CDR1 LGHNA and CDR2 YSLEER. This CDR3 comprises 18 residues. The CDR3 nucleotides are TGCGCCAGCAGCCAAGATTTTATGGCCTGGAAAGAAGACAATGAGCAGTTCTTC. As protein: CASSQDFMAWKEDNEQFF.

The V gene is TRBV7-2, the J gene TRBJ2-7; TRBD2 aligns across 9 bases. With V trimmed by 5 bases and J by 3 bases, 5 bases remained unmatched. Germline assignment: CDR1 SGHTA and CDR2 FQGNSA. The CDR3 is made up of 14 amino acids. The chain's CDR3 is CASSLLAGYYEQYF. The DNA for the CDR3 is TGTGCCAGCAGCCTGCTAGCGGGGTACTACGAGCAGTACTTC.

The gene calls are TRBV24-1 and TRBJ2-1; TRBD1 matches 7 bases. Looked up from germline, CDR1 is KGHDR and CDR2 is SFDVKD. The CDR3 contains 16 residues. J lost 6 bases, V lost 6 bases, and 13 bases had no gene match. The CDR3 is CATSLDSGGPGNEQFF. For the CDR3, the DNA is TGTGCCACCAGTCTCGATTCAGGGGGTCCGGGCAATGAGCAGTTCTTC.

This clonotype has at least ten counts. A read error may produce the germline difference seen at one junction end. The chain joins TRBV5-1 to TRBJ1-1; D unresolved. The CDR3 is made up of 11 amino acids. CDR1 and CDR2 (germline): SGHRS, YFSETQ. CDR3 DNA sequence: TGTGCCAGCAGCTTAGGCGGAGAAGCTTTCTTT. The encoded protein is CASSLGGEAFF.

This clonotype was counted a few times. The genes are TRBV7-2 and TRBJ2-3; 8 bases are a match to TRBD1. Germline CDR1 and CDR2: SGHTA and FQGNSA. The ends lost 5 bases at V and 14 bases at J; junction bases unmatched: 12. CDR3 length: 13 residues. The CDR3 DNA reads TGTGCCAGCAGCCTAGAACTCGGGACAGGACCGTATTTT. Translated, it gives CASSLELGTGPYF.

This clonotype was counted ten times or more. V usage is TRBV28 and J usage is TRBJ1-1; unclear D gene. The V and J ends lost 3 bases and 0 bases respectively, with 8 bases between them. Per germline, CDR1 MDHEN and CDR2 SYDVKM. This CDR3 spans 14 amino acids. The CDR3 spells CASSFYSVNTEAFF. The CDR3 DNA sequence: TGTGCCAGCAGTTTCTACTCAGTGAACACTGAAGCTTTCTTT.

In its sample, this clonotype was seen many times. V usage is TRBV20-1 and J usage is TRBJ2-7; 10 bases line up with TRBD2. The CDR3 consists of 15 residues. With 6 bases clipped from V and 6 bases from J, the junction kept 14 bases outside the gene matches. CDR1 is DFQATT and CDR2 is SNEGSKA in the germline V gene (reference sequence). The CDR3 sequence is CSASVTGSGRGEQYF. The CDR3 DNA is TGCAGTGCATCGGTAACGGGAAGCGGGAGGGGCGAGCAGTACTTC.

A word on this clonotype: Since a much larger clone is just one base distant, this may be a read error. Because the CDR3 is missing its conserved closing phenylalanine or tryptophan, this is likely a read error. CDR3 protein: CSANRLAVPDTQYL. In DNA form, the CDR3 reads TGCAGTGCTAATAGACTAGCGGTTCCAGATACGCAGTATCTT. The chain has TRBV20-1 and TRBJ2-3; TRBD2 matches at 9 bases. V was pared by 4 bases and J by 4 bases, with 6 bases of the junction left unmatched. The germline gives CDR1 DFQATT, CDR2 SNEGSKA (reference sequence). This CDR3 region has 14 residues.

This clonotype was found many times. The chain joins TRBV6-1 to TRBJ2-2; D is possibly TRBD1 or TRBD2 (5 bases each). Trimming left V 5 bases short and J 0 bases short, with 13 bases between. The length of the CDR3 is 16 residues. Germline lookup yields CDR1 MNHNS and CDR2 SASEGT. The CDR3 nucleotides read TGTGCCAGCAGTCCCCGGGACGCCTCGAACACCGGGGAGCTGTTTTTT. Amino acids: CASSPRDASNTGELFF.

There are a few counts of this clonotype. The rearrangement links TRBV5-8 to TRBJ1-6, with D perhaps matching TRBD1 (5 bases). The CDR3 spans 12 residues. Trimming pared 4 bases from V and 17 bases from J, leaving 16 bases between. Germline CDR1 reads SGHTS; CDR2 reads YDEGEE. This CDR3 is CASSGGDPFIHF. CDR3 DNA: TGTGCCAGCAGCGGGGGGGACCCTTTCATCCACTTT.